Following are 18 T cell receptor beta chains from one sample sequenced in a study of blood T cells in healthy people across ages. PCR was performed a second time for 7 to 11 cycles using a sample-barcoded 5' primer and a J-beta primer mix. Each CDR3 protein is one row after TCRdb ran MiXCR on the 5' RACE reads. The sample includes roughly 1.6 million distinct CDR3 sequences, almost 35% of them seen just once. Material: blood. These receptor sequences come from a woman aged 25 to 45 in good health.

As regards this clonotype: The germline gene is not matched at one end of the junction; a read error may be the cause. V is TRBV5-5 and J is TRBJ2-1; D is undetermined. The J call may be mistaken, given a closer DNA end match to TRBJ2-7. Germline assignment: CDR1 SGHKS and CDR2 YYEKEE (reference sequence). The CDR3 is 12 amino acids. Here the CDR3 reads CACSPTEGEQYF. The DNA for the CDR3 is TGTGCCTGCAGCCCGACGGAAGGAGAGCAGTACTTC.

The chain has TRBV6-2 or TRBV6-3 and TRBJ2-3; the match to TRBD2 covers 9 bases. Germline loops: CDR1 MNHEY, CDR2 SVGEGT. The trim removed 7 bases at V and 4 bases at J, leaving 12 bases unmatched. The CDR3 has 16 residues. In DNA, the CDR3 is TGTGCCAGCACCGATCAGGCTAGCGGGGACTCAGATACGCAGTATTTT. Amino acid sequence: CASTDQASGDSDTQYF.

A few counts support this clonotype. The chain couples TRBV20-1 to TRBJ2-3; the match to TRBD2 covers 13 bases. Germline trimming cut 1 base from V and 1 base from J; bases unmatched to any gene: 5. Germline CDR1 is DFQATT and CDR2 is SNEGSKA (reference sequence). The CDR3 spans 17 residues. Here the CDR3 DNA reads TGCAGTGCTAGAGGACTAGCGGGGGGCTCTGGCACAGATACGCAGTATTTT. This gives the protein CSARGLAGGSGTDTQYF.

The CDR3 bases are TGTGCCAGCTCACCCTCCTTAGCGGGAGGGCCGGCAGATACGCAGTATTTT. It codes for CASSPSLAGGPADTQYF. The chain employs TRBV18 and TRBJ2-3; TRBD2 agrees at 11 bases. This CDR3 is built from 17 residues. The V gene end was trimmed by 3 bases and the J gene end by 4 bases; junction bases not matched to a gene: 9. Germline values: CDR1 KGHSH, CDR2 LQKENI.

This clonotype came up a few times. V is TRBV7-9 and J is TRBJ1-5; a possible D gene is TRBD1 (6 bases). Germline assignment: CDR1 SEHNR and CDR2 FQNEAQ (reference sequence). The CDR3 runs to 17 residues. Trimming took 5 bases from V and 5 from J, leaving 22 bases between them. The chain's CDR3 is CASSGGGDNGVYQPQHF. CDR3 in DNA: TGTGCCAGCAGCGGGGGGGGCGACAATGGGGTGTATCAGCCCCAGCATTTT.

The table lists this clonotype with a few counts. The chain links TRBV10-3 to TRBJ2-2; 7 bases agree with TRBD1. The CDR3 is 14 residues long. Germline values: CDR1 ENHRY, CDR2 SYGVKD. After removal of 6 bases from V and 0 bases from J, the junction contained 1 base not matched to a gene. CDR3: CAIRGTANTGELFF. CDR3 sequence (DNA): TGTGCCATCAGGGGGACAGCGAACACCGGGGAGCTGTTTTTT.

The J gene is TRBJ2-5, the V gene TRBV5-6; no clear D. Germline V gene sequence: CDR1 SGHDT, CDR2 YYEEEE. Trimming pared 4 bases from V and 5 bases from J, leaving 12 bases between. The CDR3 extends over 13 amino acids. Here the CDR3 DNA reads TGTGCCAGCAGCGGTCAGGTGGGGGAGACCCAGTACTTC. Protein: CASSGQVGETQYF.

The CDR3 DNA is TGTGCCAGCAGCCAAGATATGGTCTCTGGAAACACCATATATTTT. Its translation: CASSQDMVSGNTIYF. The chain links TRBV3-1 to TRBJ1-3; no clear D gene. The CDR3 is 15 amino acids. Trimming left V 0 bases short and J 0 bases short, with 6 bases between. CDR1 is LGHDT, CDR2 YNNKEL, per germline (reference sequence).

The rearrangement uses TRBV7-6 and TRBJ2-3; 10 positions match TRBD2. Germline V gene lookup returns CDR1 SGHVS and CDR2 FNYEAQ. The CDR3 runs 17 residues. V shed 5 bases and J 2 bases; nucleotides not matched to a gene: 10. The CDR3 sequence is CASSPRASGSVTDTQYF. CDR3 DNA sequence: TGTGCCAGCAGCCCCCGAGCTAGCGGGAGTGTCACAGATACGCAGTATTTT.

This clonotype showed up just a few times. J is TRBJ1-1 and V is TRBV4-1; 8 bases line up with TRBD1. The CDR3 covers 15 residues. The V gene end was trimmed by 3 bases and the J gene end by 4 bases; junction bases not matched to a gene: 7. Germline V gene data show CDR1 as MGHRA and CDR2 as YSYEKL. The DNA of the CDR3 is TGCGCCAGCAGCCAGAAACGACAGGGGAGCACTGAAGCTTTCTTT. It yields the protein CASSQKRQGSTEAFF.

This clonotype occurred a few times. The J gene is TRBJ2-5, the V gene TRBV11-2; possible D gene TRBD1, 5 bases. CDR1 is SGHAT, CDR2 FQNNGV, per germline. Trimming shortened V by 4 bases and J by 4 bases, and 16 bases separated the two germline ends. The CDR3 has 15 amino acids. The CDR3 here is CASSSLQGFRETQYF. The CDR3 DNA reads as TGTGCCAGCAGCTCCCTCCAGGGATTTCGAGAGACCCAGTACTTC.

This chain connects TRBV6-2 or TRBV6-3 to TRBJ2-7; the D gene is possibly TRBD2 (5 bases). V was cut by 2 bases and J by 0 bases, with 8 bases left in between. The germline V gene has CDR1 MNHEY and CDR2 SVGEGT. The CDR3 has 14 amino acids. CDR3 sequence: CASSYIGSSYEQYF. The CDR3 DNA is TGTGCCAGCAGTTACATAGGGAGCTCCTACGAGCAGTACTTC.

There are many counts of this clonotype. V gene TRBV5-1 combines with J gene TRBJ2-7; D gene uncertain. Germline lookup yields CDR1 SGHRS and CDR2 YFSETQ. The CDR3 has 12 amino acids. The ends were cut back, 3 bases at V and 2 bases at J, with 6 bases in the middle. The CDR3 DNA reads as TGCGCCAGCAGCTCGAAAGCCTACGAGCAGTACTTC. This encodes CASSSKAYEQYF.

The chain is built from TRBV4-2 and TRBJ2-5; 13 bases line up with TRBD2. The CDR3 has 18 amino acids. Germline assignment: CDR1 LGHNA and CDR2 YNFKEQ. The ends lost 0 bases at V and 5 bases at J; junction bases unmatched: 9. In DNA form, the CDR3 reads TGTGCCAGCAGCCAAGATCTTGAGACTAGCGGGAGGAAGGAGACCCAGTACTTC. Its translation: CASSQDLETSGRKETQYF.

This clonotype was picked up a small number of times. CDR3 in DNA: TGTGCCAGCAGCGGGGGGACTGTCACAGATACGCAGTATTTT. Its protein is CASSGGTVTDTQYF. J is TRBJ2-3 and V is TRBV9, with D perhaps matching TRBD2 (6 bases). The CDR3 is made up of 14 amino acids. CDR1 and CDR2 from the germline V gene are SGDLS and YYNGEE. Between the trimmed V and J ends, which lost 3 bases and 2 bases, there was a span of 10 bases.

With regard to this clonotype: A much larger clone differs by one base, so this may be a read error. V usage is TRBV29-1 and J usage is TRBJ2-1, with 7 bases that match TRBD1. CDR1 and CDR2 from the germline V gene are SQVTM and ANQGSEA. The V and J ends lost 8 bases and 7 bases, in that order; junction bases with no gene match: 11. This CDR3 has 13 amino acids. This CDR3 is CSLSGTAWNEQFF. The CDR3 nucleotides are TGCAGCCTTTCCGGGACAGCCTGGAATGAGCAGTTCTTC.

The V gene is TRBV6-6, the J gene TRBJ1-4, with D possibly TRBD1 on 5 matching bases. CDR3 size: 12 residues. Germline CDR1 MNHNY, CDR2 SVGAGI (reference sequence). V was pared by 8 bases and J by 8 bases, with 12 bases between. The CDR3, as DNA: TGTGCCAGCTCGATAGAGGGGGAAAAACTGTTTTTT. Translating gives CASSIEGEKLFF.

J is TRBJ2-1 and V is TRBV28, with D possibly TRBD2 on 6 matching bases. V was clipped by 6 bases and J by 4 bases, with 25 bases between them. The CDR3 consists of 18 residues. CDR1 MDHEN and CDR2 SYDVKM come from the germline V gene. The CDR3, as DNA: TGTGCCAGCAGCCCGAGCTATCCAATAGCGGCATCGTACAATGAGCAGTTCTTC. This gives the protein CASSPSYPIAASYNEQFF. The entire variable domain, with the rest obtained from reference TRBV28 and TRBJ2-1, is as follows: DVKVTQSSRYLVKRTGEKVFLECVQDMDHENMFWYRQDPGLGLRLIYFSYDVKMKEKGDIPEGYSVSREKKERFSLILESASTNQTSMYLCASSPSYPIAASYNEQFFGPGTRLTVL.